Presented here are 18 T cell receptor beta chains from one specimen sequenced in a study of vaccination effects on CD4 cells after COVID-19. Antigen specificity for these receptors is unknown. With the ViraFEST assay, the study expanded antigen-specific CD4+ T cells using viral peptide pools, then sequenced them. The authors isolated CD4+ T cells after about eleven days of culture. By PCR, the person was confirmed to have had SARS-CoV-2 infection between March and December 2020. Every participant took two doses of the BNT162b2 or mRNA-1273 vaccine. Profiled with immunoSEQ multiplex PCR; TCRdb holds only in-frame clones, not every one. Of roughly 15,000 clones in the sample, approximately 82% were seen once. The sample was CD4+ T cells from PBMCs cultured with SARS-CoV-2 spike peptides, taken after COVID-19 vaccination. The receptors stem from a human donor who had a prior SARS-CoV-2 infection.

The CDR3 reads CASSARTGGDYGYTF. The CDR3 coding sequence is TGTGCCAGCAGCGCACGGACAGGGGGTGACTATGGCTACACCTTC. The chain combines TRBV7-2 with TRBJ1-2; 10 nucleotides agree with TRBD1. The CDR3 contains 15 residues. From germline, CDR1 is SGHTA and CDR2 FQGNSA. J gave up 3 bases and V 5 bases, and 6 bases lay outside the gene matches.

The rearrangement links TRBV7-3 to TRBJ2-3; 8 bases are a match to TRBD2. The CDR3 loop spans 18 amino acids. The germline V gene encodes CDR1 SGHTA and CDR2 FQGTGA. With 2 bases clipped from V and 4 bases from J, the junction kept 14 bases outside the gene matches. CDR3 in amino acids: CASSLLSSAGEGPDTQYF. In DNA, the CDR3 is TGTGCCAGCAGCTTACTTTCTTCAGCGGGAGAGGGCCCAGATACGCAGTATTTT.

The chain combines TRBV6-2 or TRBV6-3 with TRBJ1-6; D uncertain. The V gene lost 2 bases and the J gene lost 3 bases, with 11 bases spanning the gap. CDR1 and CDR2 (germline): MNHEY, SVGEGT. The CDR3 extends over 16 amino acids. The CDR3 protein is CASSYGAVFYNSPLHF. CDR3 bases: TGTGCCAGCAGTTACGGAGCAGTCTTCTATAATTCACCCCTCCACTTT.

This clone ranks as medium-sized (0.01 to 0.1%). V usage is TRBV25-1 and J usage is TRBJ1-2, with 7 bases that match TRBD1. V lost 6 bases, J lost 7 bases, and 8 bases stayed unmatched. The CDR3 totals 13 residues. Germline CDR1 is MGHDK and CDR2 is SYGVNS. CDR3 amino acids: CASSYRGAAGYTF. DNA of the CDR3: TGTGCCAGCAGCTACAGGGGTGCCGCTGGCTACACCTTC.

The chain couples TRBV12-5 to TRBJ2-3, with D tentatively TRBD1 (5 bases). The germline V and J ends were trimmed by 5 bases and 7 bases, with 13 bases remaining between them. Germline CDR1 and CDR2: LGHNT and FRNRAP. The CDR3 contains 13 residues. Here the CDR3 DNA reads TGTGCTAGTGGTATCAACCAGGGAAATACGCAGTATTTT. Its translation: CASGINQGNTQYF. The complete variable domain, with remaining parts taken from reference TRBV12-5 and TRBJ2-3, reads DARVTQTPRHKVTEMGQEVTMRCQPILGHNTVFWYRQTMMQGLELLAYFRNRAPLDDSGMPKDRFSAEMPDATLATLKIQPSEPRDSAVYFCASGINQGNTQYFGPGTRLTVL.

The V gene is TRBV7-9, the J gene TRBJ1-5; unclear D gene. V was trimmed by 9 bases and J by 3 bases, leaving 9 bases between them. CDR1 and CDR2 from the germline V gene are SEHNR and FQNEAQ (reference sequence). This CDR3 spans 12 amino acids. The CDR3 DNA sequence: TGTGCCAGTCAAGAGAACAATCAGCCCCAGCATTTT. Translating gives CASQENNQPQHF.

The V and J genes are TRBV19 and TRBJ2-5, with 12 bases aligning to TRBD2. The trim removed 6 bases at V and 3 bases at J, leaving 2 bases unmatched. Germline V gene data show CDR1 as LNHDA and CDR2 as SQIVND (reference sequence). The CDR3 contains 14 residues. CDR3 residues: CASRTSGGEETQYF. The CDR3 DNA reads TGTGCCAGTAGGACTAGCGGGGGCGAAGAGACCCAGTACTTC.

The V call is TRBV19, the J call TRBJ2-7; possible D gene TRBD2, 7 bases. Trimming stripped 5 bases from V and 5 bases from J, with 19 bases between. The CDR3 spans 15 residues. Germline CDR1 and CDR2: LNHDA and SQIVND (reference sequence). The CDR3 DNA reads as TGTGCCAGTAGTGCTCTAGCGGCAGGGGATGACGAGCAGTACTTC. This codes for CASSALAAGDDEQYF. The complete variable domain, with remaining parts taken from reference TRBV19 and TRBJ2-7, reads DGGITQSPKYLFRKEGQNVTLSCEQNLNHDAMYWYRQDPGQGLRLIYYSQIVNDFQKGDIAEGYSVSREKKESFPLTVTSAQKNPTAFYLCASSALAAGDDEQYFGPGTRLTVT.

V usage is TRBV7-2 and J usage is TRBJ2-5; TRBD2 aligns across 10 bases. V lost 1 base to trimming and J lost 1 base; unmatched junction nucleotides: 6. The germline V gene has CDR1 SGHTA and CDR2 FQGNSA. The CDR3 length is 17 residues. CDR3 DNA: TGTGCCAGCAGCTTAGGGCTAGCGGGGGACCGCCAAGAGACCCAGTACTTC. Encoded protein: CASSLGLAGDRQETQYF.

The CDR3 bases are TGTGCCAGCAGCCAAGAATCTCCCCAGGGCTCCTACAATGAGCAGTTCTTC. It specifies CASSQESPQGSYNEQFF. The chain joins TRBV4-2 to TRBJ2-1; D might be TRBD1 (5 bases). Trimming pared 0 bases from V and 0 bases from J, leaving 12 bases between. The CDR3 has 17 amino acids. Germline V gene lookup returns CDR1 LGHNA and CDR2 YNFKEQ.

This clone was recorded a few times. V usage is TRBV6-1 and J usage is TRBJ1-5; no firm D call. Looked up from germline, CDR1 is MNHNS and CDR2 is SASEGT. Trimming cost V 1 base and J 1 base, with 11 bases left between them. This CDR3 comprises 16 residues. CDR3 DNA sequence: TGTGCCAGCAGTGAAGGTGCAGATCGGAGCAATCAGCCCCAGCATTTT. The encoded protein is CASSEGADRSNQPQHF.

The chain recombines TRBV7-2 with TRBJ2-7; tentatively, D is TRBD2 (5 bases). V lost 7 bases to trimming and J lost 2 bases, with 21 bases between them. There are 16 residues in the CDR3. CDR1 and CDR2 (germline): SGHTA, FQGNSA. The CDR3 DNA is TGTGCCAGCACCCTACCCAGCCGGGGAATAGCCTACGAGCAGTACTTC. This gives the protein CASTLPSRGIAYEQYF.

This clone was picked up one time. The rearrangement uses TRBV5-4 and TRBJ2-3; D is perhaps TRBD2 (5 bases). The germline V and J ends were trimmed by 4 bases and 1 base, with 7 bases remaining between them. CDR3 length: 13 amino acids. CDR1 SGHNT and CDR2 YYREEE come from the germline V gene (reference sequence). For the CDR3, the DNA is TGTGCCAGCAGCCAAGCGGGCACAGATACGCAGTATTTT. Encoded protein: CASSQAGTDTQYF.

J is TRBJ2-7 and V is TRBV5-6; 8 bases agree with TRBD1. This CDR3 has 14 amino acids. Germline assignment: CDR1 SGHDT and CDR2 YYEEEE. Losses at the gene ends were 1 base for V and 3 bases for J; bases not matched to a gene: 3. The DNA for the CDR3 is TGTGCCAGCAGCTTGATCGGACAGGGCTACGAGCAGTACTTC. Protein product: CASSLIGQGYEQYF.

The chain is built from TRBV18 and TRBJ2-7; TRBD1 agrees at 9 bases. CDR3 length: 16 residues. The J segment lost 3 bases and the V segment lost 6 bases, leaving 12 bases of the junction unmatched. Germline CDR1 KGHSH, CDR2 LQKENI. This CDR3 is CASSPGTGSFDYEQYF. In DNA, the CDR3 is TGTGCCAGCTCCCCCGGGACAGGGAGTTTCGACTACGAGCAGTACTTC.

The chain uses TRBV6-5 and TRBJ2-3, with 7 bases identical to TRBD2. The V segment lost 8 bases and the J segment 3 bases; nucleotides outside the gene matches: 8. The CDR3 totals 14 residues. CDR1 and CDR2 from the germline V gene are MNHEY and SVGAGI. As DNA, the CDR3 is TGTGCCAGCGTTTTACAGCGGGGAACAGATACGCAGTATTTT. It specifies CASVLQRGTDTQYF.

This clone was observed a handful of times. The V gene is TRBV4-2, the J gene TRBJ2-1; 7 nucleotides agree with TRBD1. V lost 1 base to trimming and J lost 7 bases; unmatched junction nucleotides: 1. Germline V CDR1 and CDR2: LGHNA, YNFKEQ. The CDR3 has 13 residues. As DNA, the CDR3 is TGTGCCAGCAGCCAAGGCAGGGGGAATGAGCAGTTCTTC. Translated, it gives CASSQGRGNEQFF.

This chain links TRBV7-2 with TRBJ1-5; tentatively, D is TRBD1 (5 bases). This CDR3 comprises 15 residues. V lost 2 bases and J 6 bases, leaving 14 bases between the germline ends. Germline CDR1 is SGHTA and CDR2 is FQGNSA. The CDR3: CASSLLSLGGQPQHF. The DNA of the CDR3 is TGTGCCAGCAGCTTATTATCCCTGGGGGGTCAGCCCCAGCATTTT. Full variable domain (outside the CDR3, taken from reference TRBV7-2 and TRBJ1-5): GAGVSQSPSNKVTEKGKDVELRCDPISGHTALYWYRQSLGQGLEFLIYFQGNSAPDKSGLPSDRFSAERTGGSVSTLTIQRTQQEDSAVYLCASSLLSLGGQPQHFGDGTRLSIL.